The T cell receptor beta chain under discussion was sequenced for a study of blood T cell repertoires in COVID-19. Study summary: Sites in the United States, Italy and Spain provided acute and convalescent COVID-19 samples. PBMCs, B-cell-depleted T cells, or T cells provided the cDNA or gDNA that made up the material.

Per the original data handling: Estimation of nucleated cell counts was performed using reference gene primer amplification. Here immunoSEQ multiplex PCR was the method, and the copy in TCRdb shows in-frame clones only, minus some. That table supplies the V and J calls and clone size; D and trimming were determined from the DNA. The sample has approximately 69,000 clones, more than 70% seen once. Per germline, CDR1 LGHNT and CDR2 FRNRAP. The CDR3 totals 13 residues. V gave up 8 bases and J gave up 5 bases; unmatched junction bases: 7. The chain has TRBV12-5 and TRBJ2-3; 7 bases are a match to TRBD2. The origin of this receptor is a human donor in a cohort sampled during active COVID-19. The specimen sequenced was peripheral blood. CDR3 nucleotide sequence: TGTGCTAGTTTGGGGGGGAATGGAGATACGCAGTATTTT. This sequence encodes CASLGGNGDTQYF.